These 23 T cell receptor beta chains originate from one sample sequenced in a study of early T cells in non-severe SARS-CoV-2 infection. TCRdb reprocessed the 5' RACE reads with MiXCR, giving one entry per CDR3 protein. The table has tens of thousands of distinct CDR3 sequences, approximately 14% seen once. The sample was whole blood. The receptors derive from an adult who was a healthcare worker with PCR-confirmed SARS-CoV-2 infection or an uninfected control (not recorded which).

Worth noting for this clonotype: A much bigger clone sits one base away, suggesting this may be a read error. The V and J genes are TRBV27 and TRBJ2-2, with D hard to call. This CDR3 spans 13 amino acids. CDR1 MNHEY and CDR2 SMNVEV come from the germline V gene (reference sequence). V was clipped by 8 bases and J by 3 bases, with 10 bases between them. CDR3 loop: CASRIADTGELFF. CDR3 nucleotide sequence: TGTGCCAGCCGTATCGCGGACACCGGGGAGCTGTTTTTT.

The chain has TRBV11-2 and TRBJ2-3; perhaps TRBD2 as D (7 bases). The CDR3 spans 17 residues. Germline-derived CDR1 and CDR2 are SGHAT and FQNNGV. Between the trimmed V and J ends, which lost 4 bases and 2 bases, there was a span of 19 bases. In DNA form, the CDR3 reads TGTGCCAGCAGCTACCAGGGGACGGGGGGCTACACAGATACGCAGTATTTT. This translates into CASSYQGTGGYTDTQYF.

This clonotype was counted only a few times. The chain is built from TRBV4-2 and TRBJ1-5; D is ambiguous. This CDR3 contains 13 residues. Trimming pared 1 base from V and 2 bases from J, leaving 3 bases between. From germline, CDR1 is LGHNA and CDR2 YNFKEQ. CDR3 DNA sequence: TGTGCCAGCAGCCAAGTACGCAATCAGCCCCAGCATTTT. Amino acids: CASSQVRNQPQHF.

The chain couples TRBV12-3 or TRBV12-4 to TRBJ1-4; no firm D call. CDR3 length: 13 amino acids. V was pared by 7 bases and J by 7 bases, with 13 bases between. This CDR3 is CASNTNPGEKLFF. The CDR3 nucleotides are TGTGCCAGCAATACTAACCCCGGTGAAAAACTGTTTTTT.

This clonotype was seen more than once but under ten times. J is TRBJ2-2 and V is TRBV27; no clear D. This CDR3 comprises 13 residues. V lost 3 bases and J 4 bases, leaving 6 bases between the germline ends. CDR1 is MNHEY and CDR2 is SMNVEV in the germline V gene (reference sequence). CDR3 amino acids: CASSFPGTGELFF. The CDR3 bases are TGTGCCAGCAGTTTCCCGGGCACCGGGGAGCTGTTTTTT.

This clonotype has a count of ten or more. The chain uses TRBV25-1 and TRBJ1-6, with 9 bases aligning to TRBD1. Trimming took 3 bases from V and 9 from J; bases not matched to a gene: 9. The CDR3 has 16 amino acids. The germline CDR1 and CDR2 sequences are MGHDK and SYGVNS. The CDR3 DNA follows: TGTGCCAGCAGTGAGACAGGGGGAGTTAGAGGTTCACCCCTCCACTTT. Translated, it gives CASSETGGVRGSPLHF.

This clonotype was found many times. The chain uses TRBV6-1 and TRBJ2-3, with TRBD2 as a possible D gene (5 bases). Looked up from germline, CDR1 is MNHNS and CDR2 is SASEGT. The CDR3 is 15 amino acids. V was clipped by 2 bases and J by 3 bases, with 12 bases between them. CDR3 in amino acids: CASSELPQRTDTQYF. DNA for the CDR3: TGTGCCAGCAGTGAATTGCCTCAGCGGACAGATACGCAGTATTTT.

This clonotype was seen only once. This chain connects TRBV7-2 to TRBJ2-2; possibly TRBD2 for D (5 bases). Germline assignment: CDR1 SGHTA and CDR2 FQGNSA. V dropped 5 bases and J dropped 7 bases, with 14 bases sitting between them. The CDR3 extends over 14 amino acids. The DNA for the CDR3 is TGTGCCAGCAGCCCAGGACTCGGGGACGGGGAGCTGTTTTTT. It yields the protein CASSPGLGDGELFF. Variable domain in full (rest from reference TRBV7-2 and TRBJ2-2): GAGVSQSPSNKVTEKGKDVELRCDPISGHTALYWYRQSLGQGLEFLIYFQGNSAPDKSGLPSDRFSAERTGGSVSTLTIQRTQQEDSAVYLCASSPGLGDGELFFGEGSRLTVL.

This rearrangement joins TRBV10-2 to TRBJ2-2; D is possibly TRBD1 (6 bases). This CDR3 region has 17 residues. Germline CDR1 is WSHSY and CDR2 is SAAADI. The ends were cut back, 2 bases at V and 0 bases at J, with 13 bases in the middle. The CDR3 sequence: CASSERQATSNTGELFF. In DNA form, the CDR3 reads TGCGCCAGCAGTGAGCGACAGGCAACTTCGAACACCGGGGAGCTGTTTTTT.

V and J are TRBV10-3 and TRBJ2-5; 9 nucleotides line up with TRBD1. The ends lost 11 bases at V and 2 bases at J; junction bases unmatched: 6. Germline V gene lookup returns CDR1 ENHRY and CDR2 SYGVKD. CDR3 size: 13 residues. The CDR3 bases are TGTGCCGCCCGGGACAGGGAACAAGAGACCCAGTACTTC. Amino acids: CAARDREQETQYF.

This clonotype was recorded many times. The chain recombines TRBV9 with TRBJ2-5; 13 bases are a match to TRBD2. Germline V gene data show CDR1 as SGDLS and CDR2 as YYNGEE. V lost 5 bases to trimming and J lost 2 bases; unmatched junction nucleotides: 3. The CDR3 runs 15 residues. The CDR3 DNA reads TGTGCCAGCAGGAAGACTAGCGGGGGGCAAGAGACCCAGTACTTC. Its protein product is CASRKTSGGQETQYF.

The CDR3 DNA reads as TGTGCCACCAGTGACCAGGCTAGCCTATCCTACAATGAGCAGTTCTTC. This codes for CATSDQASLSYNEQFF. This chain links TRBV24-1 with TRBJ2-1; TRBD2 might be the D (5 bases). The germline V gene has CDR1 KGHDR and CDR2 SFDVKD. V lost 4 bases to trimming and J lost 1 base, with 13 bases between them. This CDR3 spans 16 amino acids.

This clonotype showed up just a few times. The CDR3 is CASRPGTAYYNEQFF. CDR3 nucleotides: TGTGCCAGCAGACCCGGGACTGCTTACTACAATGAGCAGTTCTTC. This rearrangement joins TRBV6-5 to TRBJ2-1, with D possibly TRBD2 on 6 matching bases. V lost 6 bases and J 3 bases, leaving 15 bases between the germline ends. Germline lookup yields CDR1 MNHEY and CDR2 SVGAGI. The CDR3 spans 15 residues.

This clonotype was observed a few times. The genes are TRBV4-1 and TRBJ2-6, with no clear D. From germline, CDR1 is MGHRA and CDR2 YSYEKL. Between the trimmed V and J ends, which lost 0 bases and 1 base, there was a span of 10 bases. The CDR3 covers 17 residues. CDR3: CASSQDHTFSGANVLTF. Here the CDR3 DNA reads TGCGCCAGCAGCCAAGATCATACCTTTTCTGGGGCCAACGTCCTGACTTTC.

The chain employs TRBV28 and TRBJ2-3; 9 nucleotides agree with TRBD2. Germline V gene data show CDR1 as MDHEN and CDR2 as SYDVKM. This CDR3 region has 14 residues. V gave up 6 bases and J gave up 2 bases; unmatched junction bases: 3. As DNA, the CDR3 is TGTGCCAGCAGGCGGGGGGGTGACACAGATACGCAGTATTTT. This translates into CASRRGGDTDTQYF.

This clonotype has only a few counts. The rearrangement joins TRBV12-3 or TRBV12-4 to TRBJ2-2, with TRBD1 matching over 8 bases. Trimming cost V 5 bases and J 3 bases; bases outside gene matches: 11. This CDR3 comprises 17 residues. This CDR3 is CASSLHLGQGDTGELFF. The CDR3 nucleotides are TGTGCCAGCAGTCTACATCTTGGACAGGGTGACACCGGGGAGCTGTTTTTT.

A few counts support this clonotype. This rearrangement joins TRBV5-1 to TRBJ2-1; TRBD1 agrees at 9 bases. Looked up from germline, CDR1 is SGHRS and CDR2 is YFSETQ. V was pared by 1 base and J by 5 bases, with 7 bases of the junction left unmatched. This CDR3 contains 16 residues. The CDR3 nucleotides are TGCGCCAGCAGCTTGTATGGGACAGGGACGAACAATGAGCAGTTCTTC. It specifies CASSLYGTGTNNEQFF.

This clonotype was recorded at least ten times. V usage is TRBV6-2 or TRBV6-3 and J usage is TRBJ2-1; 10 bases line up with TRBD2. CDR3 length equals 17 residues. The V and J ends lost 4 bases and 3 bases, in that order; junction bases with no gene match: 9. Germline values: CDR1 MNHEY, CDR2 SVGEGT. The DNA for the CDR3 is TGTGCCAGCAGTTCTGGACGAAGCGGGGGGGTCTACAATGAGCAGTTCTTC. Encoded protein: CASSSGRSGGVYNEQFF.

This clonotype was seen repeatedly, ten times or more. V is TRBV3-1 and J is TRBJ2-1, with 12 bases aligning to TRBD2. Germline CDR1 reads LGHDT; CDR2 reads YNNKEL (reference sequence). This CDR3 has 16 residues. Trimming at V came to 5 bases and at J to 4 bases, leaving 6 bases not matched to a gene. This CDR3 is CASSSSGGAWYNEQFF. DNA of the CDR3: TGTGCCAGCAGCTCTAGCGGGGGGGCTTGGTACAATGAGCAGTTCTTC.

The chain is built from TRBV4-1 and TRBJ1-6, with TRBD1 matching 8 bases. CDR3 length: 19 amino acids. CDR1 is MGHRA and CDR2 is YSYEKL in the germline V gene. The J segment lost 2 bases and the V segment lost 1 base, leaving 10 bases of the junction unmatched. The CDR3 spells CASSQGQGLQATYNSPLHF. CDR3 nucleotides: TGCGCCAGCAGCCAAGGACAGGGGCTTCAGGCGACCTATAATTCACCCCTCCACTTT.

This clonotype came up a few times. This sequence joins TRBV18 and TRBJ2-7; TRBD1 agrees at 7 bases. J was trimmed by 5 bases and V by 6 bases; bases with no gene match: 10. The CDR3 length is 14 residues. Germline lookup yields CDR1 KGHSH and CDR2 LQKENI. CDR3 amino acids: CASSRDRQGNEQYV. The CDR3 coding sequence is TGTGCCAGCTCCCGCGATAGACAGGGAAACGAGCAGTACGTC.

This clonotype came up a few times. For the CDR3, the DNA is TGTGCCAGCAGCAGAGGGACGGTTGGTGAAAAACTGTTTTTT. Its protein product is CASSRGTVGEKLFF. The V and J genes are TRBV6-5 and TRBJ1-4; tentatively, D is TRBD1 (5 bases). Trimming cost V 6 bases and J 7 bases, with 15 bases left between them. The CDR3 runs to 14 residues. The germline CDR1 and CDR2 sequences are MNHEY and SVGAGI.

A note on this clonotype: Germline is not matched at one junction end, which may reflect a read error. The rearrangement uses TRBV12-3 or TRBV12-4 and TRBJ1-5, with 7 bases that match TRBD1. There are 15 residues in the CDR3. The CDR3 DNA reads TGTACCAGCAGTCGTAACGACAGGGCAAACCAGCCCCAGCATTTT. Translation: CTSSRNDRANQPQHF.